These 28 T cell receptor beta chains originate from one sample sequenced in a study of CD8 T cells in Susac syndrome. The authors reverse transcribed roughly 0.5 to 1 ug RNA with random hexamers. TCRdb ran MiXCR on the immunoSEQ multiplex PCR reads and lists one entry per CDR3 protein. Of 150,000 or so distinct CDR3 sequences in the sample, approximately 95% were seen once. Material: CD4+ T cells from PBMCs. These receptors came from a human donor with Susac syndrome.

In this sample, this clonotype turned up once. The genes are TRBV6-6 and TRBJ1-4; no clear D. This CDR3 is built from 15 residues. V shed 6 bases and J shed 3 bases, with 14 bases lying between them. The germline V gene encodes CDR1 MNHNY and CDR2 SVGAGI (reference sequence). The CDR3, as DNA: TGTGCCAGCAGCCGCCTAAATCAGGCTAATGAAAAACTGTTTTTT. Translating gives CASSRLNQANEKLFF.

This sequence joins TRBV7-9 and TRBJ1-4, with TRBD1 as a possible D gene (5 bases). This CDR3 spans 14 amino acids. The ends were cut back, 8 bases at V and 3 bases at J, with 13 bases in the middle. Per germline, CDR1 SEHNR and CDR2 FQNEAQ (reference sequence). DNA of the CDR3: TGTGCCAGCGGCCCGAGGGGTGCTAATGAAAAACTGTTTTTT. Translating gives CASGPRGANEKLFF. The entire variable domain, with the rest obtained from reference TRBV7-9 and TRBJ1-4, is as follows: DTGVSQNPRHKITKRGQNVTFRCDPISEHNRLYWYRQTLGQGPEFLTYFQNEAQLEKSRLLSDRFSAERPKGSFSTLEIQRTEQGDSAMYLCASGPRGANEKLFFGSGTQLSVL.

The chain links TRBV29-1 to TRBJ1-2, with D unresolved. The CDR3 loop spans 12 amino acids. V was trimmed by 6 bases and J by 6 bases, leaving 14 bases between them. CDR1 and CDR2 from the germline V gene are SQVTM and ANQGSEA. The CDR3 DNA reads TGCAGCGTCACAGCGGAGTGGGATGGCTACACCTTC. This sequence encodes CSVTAEWDGYTF.

V is TRBV29-1 and J is TRBJ2-7; D unclear. The germline V gene encodes CDR1 SQVTM and CDR2 ANQGSEA. The CDR3 is made up of 14 amino acids. With 4 bases removed from V and 0 bases from J, the gap between germline ends came to 13 bases. Written as DNA, the CDR3 is TGCAGCGTTGGGTTGACGACAAGCTCCTACGAGCAGTACTTC. Translating gives CSVGLTTSSYEQYF.

The gene calls are TRBV30 and TRBJ1-2, with 8 bases matching TRBD1. V dropped 0 bases and J dropped 5; count of bases not matched to a gene: 5. The CDR3 sequence is 14 residues long. Germline V lookup: CDR1 GTSNPN, CDR2 SVGIG (reference sequence). The CDR3 DNA is TGTGCCTGGAGTGTTCCAGGGGGCGGGTATGGCTACACCTTC. Translating gives CAWSVPGGGYGYTF.

The gene calls are TRBV14 and TRBJ2-3, with D unresolved. Trimming pared 0 bases from V and 7 bases from J, leaving 11 bases between. Germline CDR1 is SGHDN and CDR2 is FVKESK. The CDR3 sequence is 14 residues long. CDR3 region: CASSQDAGLHTQYF. The CDR3 DNA follows: TGTGCCAGCAGCCAAGATGCCGGTCTACATACGCAGTATTTT.

The genes are TRBV5-4 and TRBJ2-1; tentatively, D is TRBD2 (6 bases). This CDR3 comprises 15 residues. Germline V gives CDR1 SGHNT, CDR2 YYREEE (reference sequence). Trimming left V 3 bases short and J 2 bases short, with 12 bases between. CDR3 in amino acids: CASSYGTHTYNEQFF. The CDR3 coding sequence is TGTGCCAGCAGCTACGGGACTCATACCTACAATGAGCAGTTCTTC.

This chain links TRBV7-8 with TRBJ2-2, with D perhaps given as TRBD1 or TRBD2 (6 bases each). The CDR3 is made up of 15 amino acids. Germline lookup yields CDR1 SGHVS and CDR2 FQNEAQ. Between the trimmed V and J ends, which lost 4 bases and 1 base, there was a span of 10 bases. As DNA, the CDR3 is TGTGCCAGCAGCTGGGGGGCGGGGAACACCGGGGAGCTGTTTTTT. Its translation is CASSWGAGNTGELFF.

V gene TRBV5-6 combines with J gene TRBJ2-1, with 9 nucleotides matching TRBD1. Germline V CDR1 and CDR2: SGHDT, YYEEEE. The trim removed 5 bases at V and 9 bases at J, leaving 9 bases unmatched. The CDR3 contains 14 residues. This CDR3 reads CASSFTRTGAEQFF. DNA for the CDR3: TGTGCCAGCAGTTTCACCAGGACAGGGGCTGAGCAGTTCTTC.

The chain links TRBV15 to TRBJ1-1, with no clear D. Per germline, CDR1 LNHNV and CDR2 YYDKDF (reference sequence). The CDR3 runs to 13 residues. Trimming cost V 0 bases and J 8 bases, with 10 bases left between them. CDR3 bases: TGTGCCACCAGCAGAGATTTGAACGGGGAAGCTTTCTTT. Its protein product is CATSRDLNGEAFF. Full variable domain (outside the CDR3, taken from reference TRBV15 and TRBJ1-1): DAMVIQNPRYQVTQFGKPVTLSCSQTLNHNVMYWYQQKSSQAPKLLFHYYDKDFNNEADTPDNFQSRRPNTSFCFLDIRSPGLGDTAMYLCATSRDLNGEAFFGQGTRLTVV.

The chain recombines TRBV20-1 with TRBJ1-5, with TRBD1 matching 7 bases. V lost 5 bases to trimming and J lost 1 base; unmatched junction nucleotides: 5. This CDR3 contains 14 residues. Germline lookup yields CDR1 DFQATT and CDR2 SNEGSKA (reference sequence). CDR3 residues: CSAPDRDSNQPQHF. The CDR3 nucleotides read TGCAGTGCTCCTGACAGGGACAGCAATCAGCCCCAGCATTTT.

CDR3 bases: TGTGCCAGCAGCTCAGGACAGGGGACTGGGGAGCAGTACTTC. Translated: CASSSGQGTGEQYF. The J gene is TRBJ2-7, the V gene TRBV7-3, with TRBD1 matching 9 bases. The CDR3 has 14 amino acids. Per the germline V gene, CDR1 is SGHTA and CDR2 is FQGTGA. The V gene end was trimmed by 4 bases and the J gene end by 7 bases; junction bases not matched to a gene: 8.

The chain combines TRBV30 with TRBJ2-7, with a weak D call TRBD1 (5 bases). This CDR3 comprises 13 residues. The V and J ends lost 3 bases and 0 bases respectively, with 9 bases between them. Germline loops: CDR1 GTSNPN, CDR2 SVGIG (reference sequence). CDR3 loop: CAWSQGTSYEQYF. The CDR3 DNA follows: TGTGCCTGGAGCCAGGGAACCTCCTACGAGCAGTACTTC.

This clonotype occurred once. The genes are TRBV18 and TRBJ2-7; no definite D call. V was pared by 2 bases and J by 2 bases, with 7 bases between. The CDR3 extends over 13 amino acids. CDR1 and CDR2 (germline): KGHSH, LQKENI. CDR3 coding DNA: TGTGCCAGCTCACCATCAGGTACCTACGAGCAGTACTTC. It yields the protein CASSPSGTYEQYF.

This sequence joins TRBV10-3 and TRBJ2-1; weak D call: TRBD2 (5 bases). Germline values: CDR1 ENHRY, CDR2 SYGVKD. Trimming cost V 10 bases and J 6 bases, with 10 bases left between them. The length of the CDR3 is 11 residues. CDR3 residues: CATLRGNEQFF. DNA for the CDR3: TGTGCCACCTTACGGGGCAATGAGCAGTTCTTC.

The chain recombines TRBV6-5 with TRBJ1-5; D ambiguous. Germline V CDR1 and CDR2: MNHEY, SVGAGI. The CDR3 covers 14 residues. V dropped 6 bases and J dropped 2 bases, with 11 bases sitting between them. DNA of the CDR3: TGTGCCAGCAGCTACGGAGTGGGCAATCAGCCCCAGCATTTT. Its translation is CASSYGVGNQPQHF.

The V gene is TRBV2, the J gene TRBJ1-5; D unclear. The germline V gene encodes CDR1 SNHLY and CDR2 FYNNEI. Trimming removed 3 bases from V and 7 bases from J, with 10 bases in between. The CDR3 extends over 13 amino acids. The CDR3 reads CASSENREQPQHF. In DNA, the CDR3 is TGTGCCAGCAGTGAGAATAGGGAGCAGCCCCAGCATTTT.

This sequence joins TRBV7-8 and TRBJ2-7, with 9 bases lining up with TRBD2. Germline V gene lookup returns CDR1 SGHVS and CDR2 FQNEAQ. The V segment lost 5 bases and the J segment 3 bases; nucleotides outside the gene matches: 14. The CDR3 length is 17 residues. As DNA, the CDR3 is TGTGCCAGCAGCCTCCCTGTCGCGGGAGGGATAGACTACGAGCAGTACTTC. This encodes CASSLPVAGGIDYEQYF.

The genes are TRBV20-1 and TRBJ2-7, with 10 bases matching TRBD1. The CDR3 is 14 amino acids. The germline CDR1 and CDR2 sequences are DFQATT and SNEGSKA (reference sequence). The trim removed 6 bases at V and 0 bases at J, leaving 5 bases unmatched. The CDR3 here is CSAQGQGNSYEQYF. DNA of the CDR3: TGCAGTGCCCAGGGACAGGGGAACTCCTACGAGCAGTACTTC.

This chain uses TRBV5-4 with TRBJ2-1, with unresolved D. The CDR3 covers 12 residues. Germline loops: CDR1 SGHNT, CDR2 YYREEE (reference sequence). Trimming left V 1 base short and J 12 bases short, with 11 bases between. The CDR3, as DNA: TGTGCCAGCAGCTTGACTGATGACCGGCAGTTCTTC. Its translation is CASSLTDDRQFF.

The V gene is TRBV12-3 or TRBV12-4, the J gene TRBJ2-3; 7 bases are a match to TRBD1. The trim removed 7 bases at V and 2 bases at J, leaving 21 bases unmatched. The CDR3 has 19 amino acids. The CDR3, as DNA: TGTGCCAGCACCCCCGGGACAGCTCCCGAGGGCCATTACACAGATACGCAGTATTTT. Its protein is CASTPGTAPEGHYTDTQYF.

In DNA, the CDR3 is TGTGCCAGCAGCCCTAAGGGGGCCCCAGATACGCAGTATTTT. Amino acids: CASSPKGAPDTQYF. J is TRBJ2-3 and V is TRBV7-9; 7 bases are shared with TRBD1. V trimming: 5 bases; J trimming: 4 bases; junction bases outside the gene matches: 6. Germline V lookup: CDR1 SEHNR, CDR2 FQNEAQ (reference sequence). The CDR3 has 14 residues.

The chain joins TRBV11-2 to TRBJ1-2; TRBD1 might be the D (6 bases). Germline V gene data show CDR1 as SGHAT and CDR2 as FQNNGV. The CDR3 is made up of 20 amino acids. Trimming removed 2 bases from V and 4 bases from J, with 29 bases in between. The DNA for the CDR3 is TGTGCCAGCAGCTTATCCCCCCTCTTAGCCAGGGGAATGGGTGGCTATGGCTACACCTTC. It codes for CASSLSPLLARGMGGYGYTF. Full variable domain (rest looked up from reference TRBV11-2 and TRBJ1-2): EAGVAQSPRYKIIEKRQSVAFWCNPISGHATLYWYQQILGQGPKLLIQFQNNGVVDDSQLPKDRFSAERLKGVDSTLKIQPAKLEDSAVYLCASSLSPLLARGMGGYGYTFGSGTRLTVV.

The chain employs TRBV7-8 and TRBJ2-5, with D unresolved. The ends were cut back, 2 bases at V and 12 bases at J, with 10 bases in the middle. Germline V gene data show CDR1 as SGHVS and CDR2 as FQNEAQ. The CDR3 is made up of 11 amino acids. The CDR3 is CASSLRDQEYF. CDR3 sequence (DNA): TGTGCCAGCAGCTTAAGGGATCAGGAGTACTTC.

J is TRBJ2-1 and V is TRBV2; D is possibly TRBD2 (7 bases). Germline CDR1 and CDR2: SNHLY and FYNNEI. V shed 3 bases and J shed 4 bases, with 10 bases lying between them. This CDR3 comprises 14 residues. CDR3 coding DNA: TGTGCCAGCAGTGAGCGGGGGCTTTACAATGAGCAGTTCTTC. This gives the protein CASSERGLYNEQFF.

In its sample, this clonotype was seen once. V gene TRBV27 combines with J gene TRBJ1-5, with D perhaps TRBD1 (6 bases). Trimming removed 3 bases at V and 2 bases at J, with 11 bases between. Per germline, CDR1 MNHEY and CDR2 SMNVEV (reference sequence). The length of the CDR3 is 15 residues. CDR3 nucleotides: TGTGCCAGCAGTTTCGACAGGCAGGGCAATCAGCCCCAGCATTTT. Its translation: CASSFDRQGNQPQHF.

The V call is TRBV3-1, the J call TRBJ1-5, with unresolved D. V lost 0 bases, J lost 6 bases, and 6 bases lay in between. This CDR3 spans 13 amino acids. CDR1 LGHDT and CDR2 YNNKEL come from the germline V gene (reference sequence). The CDR3 region has the DNA TGTGCCAGCAGCCAAGAATTGGCTCAGCCCCAGCATTTT. Translation: CASSQELAQPQHF.

CDR3: CASSQDTRGSGNTIYF. As DNA, the CDR3 is TGCGCCAGCAGCCAAGACACCCGGGGCTCTGGAAACACCATATATTTT. This sequence joins TRBV4-3 and TRBJ1-3; D is unresolved. This CDR3 is 16 amino acids long. The germline gives CDR1 LGHNA, CDR2 YSLEER. V lost 0 bases and J lost 0, with 9 bases in between.